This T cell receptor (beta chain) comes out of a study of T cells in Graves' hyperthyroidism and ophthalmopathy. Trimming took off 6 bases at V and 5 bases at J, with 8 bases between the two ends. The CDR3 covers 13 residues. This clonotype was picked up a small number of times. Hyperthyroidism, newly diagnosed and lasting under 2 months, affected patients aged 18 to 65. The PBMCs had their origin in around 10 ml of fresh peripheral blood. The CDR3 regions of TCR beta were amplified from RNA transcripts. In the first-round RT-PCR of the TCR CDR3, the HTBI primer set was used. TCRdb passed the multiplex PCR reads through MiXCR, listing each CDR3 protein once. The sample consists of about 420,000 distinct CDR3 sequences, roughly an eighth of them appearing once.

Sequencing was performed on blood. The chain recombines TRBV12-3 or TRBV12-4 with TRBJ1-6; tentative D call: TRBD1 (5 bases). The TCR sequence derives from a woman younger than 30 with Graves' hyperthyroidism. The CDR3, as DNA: TGTGCCAGCAGCGAGACAGATAATTCACCCCTCCACTTT. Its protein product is CASSETDNSPLHF.